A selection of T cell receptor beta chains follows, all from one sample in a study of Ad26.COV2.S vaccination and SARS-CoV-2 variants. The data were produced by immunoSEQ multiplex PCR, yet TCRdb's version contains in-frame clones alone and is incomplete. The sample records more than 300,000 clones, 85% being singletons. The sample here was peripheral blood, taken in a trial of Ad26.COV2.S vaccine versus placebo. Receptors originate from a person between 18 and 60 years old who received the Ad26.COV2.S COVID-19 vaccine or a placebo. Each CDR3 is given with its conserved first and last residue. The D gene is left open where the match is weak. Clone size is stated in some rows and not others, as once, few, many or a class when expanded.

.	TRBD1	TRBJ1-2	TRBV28	TGTGCCAGCAGGAGTGGGGGATGGACAGGGGCGCCCAACTATGGCTACACCTTC	CASRSGGWTGAPNYGYTF
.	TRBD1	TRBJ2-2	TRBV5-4	TGTGCCAGCAGCCGAGGACAGGGATACACCGGGGAGCTGTTTTTT	CASSRGQGYTGELFF
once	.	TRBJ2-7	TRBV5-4	TGTGCCAGCAGATCCCTCGGTAAATCCTACGAGCAGTACTTC	CASRSLGKSYEQYF
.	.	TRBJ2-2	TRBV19	TGTGCCAGTAGTTGGGGGGCAGGGGGCACCGGGGAGCTGTTTTTT	CASSWGAGGTGELFF
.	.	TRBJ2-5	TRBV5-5	TGTGCCAGCAGCTTGGGGCAGTTCCAAGAGACCCAGTACTTC	CASSLGQFQETQYF
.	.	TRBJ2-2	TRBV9	TGTGCCAGCAGCGTTGGGACCACGGTGGACACCGGGGAGCTGTTTTTT	CASSVGTTVDTGELFF
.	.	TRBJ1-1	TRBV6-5	TGTGCCAGCAGTTACTCGATAGGTGGGGGGGACACTGAAGCTTTCTTT	CASSYSIGGGDTEAFF
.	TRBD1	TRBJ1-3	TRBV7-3	TGTGCCAGCAGTCGCTACGGACAGGGCGCTGGAAACACCATATATTTT	CASSRYGQGAGNTIYF
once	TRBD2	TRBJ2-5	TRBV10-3	TGTGCCATCAGTGATCAGGGACTAGCGGGGGGGCCGACGACCCAGTACTTC	CAISDQGLAGGPTTQYF
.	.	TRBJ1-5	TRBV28	TGTGCCAGCAGTTTAACAGGTGACAATCAGCCCCAGCATTTT	CASSLTGDNQPQHF
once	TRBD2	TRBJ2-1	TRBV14	TGTGCCAGCAGCCAGCTAGCGGGGGGGCTGTTCTACAATGAGCAGTTCTTC	CASSQLAGGLFYNEQFF
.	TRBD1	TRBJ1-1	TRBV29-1	TGCAGTGCTGACGGGACAGGGGGCCTGAACACTGAAGCTTTCTTT	CSADGTGGLNTEAFF
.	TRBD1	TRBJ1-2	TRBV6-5	TGTGCCAGCGAAAGGATACAGGGGGCGGGTGGCTACACCTTC	CASERIQGAGGYTF
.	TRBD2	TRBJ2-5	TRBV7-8	TGTGCCAGCAGGGTCCCGGGACTAGCGGGGCAGGAGACCCAGTACTTC	CASRVPGLAGQETQYF
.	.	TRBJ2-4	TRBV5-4	TGTGCCAGCAGCTTGGCCAAGGGGGCCAAAAACATTCAGTACTTC	CASSLAKGAKNIQYF